This TCR beta chain was documented in a study of cytomegalovirus exposure and HLA in healthy donors. The wider study: Sequencing of 150 million to 200 million T cells in an earlier analysis found 100 million to 140 million unique TCR beta sequences.

PCR used 60 Vbeta primers and 13 Jbeta primers. Here immunoSEQ multiplex PCR was the method, and the copy in TCRdb shows in-frame clones only, minus some. Of roughly 190,000 clones detected, just over 75% appear once; the ten largest clones hold around 2%. The CDR3 is 19 residues long. V gave up 4 bases and J gave up 0 bases; unmatched junction bases: 7. From germline, CDR1 is SEHNR and CDR2 FQNEAQ (reference sequence). On this clone: Its antigen is undetermined.

Study-wide points: Based on reports, TCR beta sequences accurately predicted HLA-A and HLA-B alleles for most subjects. Follow-up analysis found HLA locus-dependent TCR association rates, highest for DRB1 and lowest for HLA-C.

This chain joins TRBV7-9 and TRBJ2-6, with 12 bases aligning to TRBD2. This sequence was found in a woman aged 30 to 39 in good health and CMV-seropositive. Sequencing was carried out using PBMCs. The CDR3 nucleotides are TGTGCCAGCAGCTCCCGGACTAGCGGGACGAGCTCTGGGGCCAACGTCCTGACTTTC. This translates into CASSSRTSGTSSGANVLTF.